Following are 23 T cell receptor beta chains from one sample sequenced in a study of beta chain features in type 1 diabetes. TCRB transcripts that were expressed got sequenced, as all of the isolated RNA had been reverse transcribed. Sequenced by immunoSEQ multiplex PCR; TCRdb stores in-frame clones only, minus some. Of 360,000 or so clones in the sample, around 20% were seen once. The material sequenced was naive CD4+ T cells from blood. The receptors stem from a young woman in good health.

This rearrangement joins TRBV19 to TRBJ2-1, with 12 bases fitting TRBD1. Germline CDR1 and CDR2: LNHDA and SQIVND (reference sequence). With 8 bases clipped from V and 9 bases from J, the junction kept 5 bases outside the gene matches. The CDR3 runs to 13 residues. CDR3 region: CASWDRGRIEQFF. DNA for the CDR3: TGTGCCAGTTGGGACAGGGGGCGGATTGAGCAGTTCTTC.

V and J are TRBV5-6 and TRBJ1-2, with a possible D match to TRBD1 (5 bases). V lost 7 bases and J lost 4, with 17 bases in between. Germline CDR1 SGHDT, CDR2 YYEEEE. The length of the CDR3 is 14 residues. Written as DNA, the CDR3 is TGTGCCAGCGGATTGGGACGCCGACTCTATGGCTACACCTTC. This gives the protein CASGLGRRLYGYTF.

V is TRBV19 and J is TRBJ2-7; a possible D gene is TRBD1 (6 bases). The length of the CDR3 is 16 residues. Trimming stripped 6 bases from V and 7 bases from J, with 25 bases between. The germline V gene encodes CDR1 LNHDA and CDR2 SQIVND (reference sequence). CDR3 nucleotides: TGTGCCAGTAGCACCCCCCCAACAGGGCAGAGGGGTGAGCAGTACTTC. Residues: CASSTPPTGQRGEQYF.

This clone was detected only a few times. The chain links TRBV13 to TRBJ2-1, with 7 bases that match TRBD2. With 2 bases clipped from V and 8 bases from J, the junction kept 6 bases outside the gene matches. The CDR3 contains 14 residues. Germline CDR1 and CDR2: PRHDT and FYEKMQ (reference sequence). CDR3 protein: CASSLILAEDEQFF. The CDR3 bases are TGTGCCAGCAGCTTAATTCTAGCGGAGGATGAGCAGTTCTTC.

The chain is built from TRBV9 and TRBJ1-2; 7 bases map to TRBD1. The J segment lost 6 bases and the V segment lost 4 bases, leaving 18 bases of the junction unmatched. Germline CDR1 is SGDLS and CDR2 is YYNGEE. The CDR3 extends over 17 amino acids. CDR3 loop: CASSSSLGTDRRDGYTF. The DNA for the CDR3 is TGTGCCAGCAGCTCCAGTCTCGGGACAGACCGGCGGGATGGCTACACCTTC.

The chain combines TRBV18 with TRBJ1-3; D perhaps matches TRBD1 (5 bases). Trimming pared 5 bases from V and 3 bases from J, leaving 17 bases between. The CDR3 extends over 16 amino acids. Looked up from germline, CDR1 is KGHSH and CDR2 is LQKENI. The CDR3 is CASSKRDARFGNTIYF. CDR3 DNA: TGTGCCAGCTCAAAGCGGGACGCCAGGTTTGGAAACACCATATATTTT.

This clone was seen a few times. The rearrangement links TRBV5-1 to TRBJ2-1; D is perhaps TRBD2 (6 bases). Germline V gives CDR1 SGHRS, CDR2 YFSETQ. The CDR3 totals 14 residues. Trimming removed 3 bases at V and 5 bases at J, with 12 bases between. The CDR3 is CASSSPRGNNEQFF. DNA for the CDR3: TGCGCCAGCAGCTCCCCCCGGGGGAACAATGAGCAGTTCTTC. Looking up the rest from reference TRBV5-1 and TRBJ2-1 gives the full variable domain: KAGVTQTPRYLIKTRGQQVTLSCSPISGHRSVSWYQQTPGQGLQFLFEYFSETQRNKGNFPGRFSGRQFSNSRSEMNVSTLELGDSALYLCASSSPRGNNEQFFGPGTRLTVL.

This clone was observed once. This chain links TRBV5-1 with TRBJ2-5; D ambiguous. Germline CDR1 is SGHRS and CDR2 is YFSETQ. V lost 4 bases to trimming and J lost 4 bases, with 14 bases between them. CDR3 length: 14 amino acids. CDR3 sequence: CASSVGPLSETQYF. For the CDR3, the DNA is TGCGCCAGCAGCGTGGGTCCTTTGTCAGAGACCCAGTACTTC.

This chain links TRBV18 with TRBJ1-2, with TRBD1 matching 10 bases. V shed 6 bases and J 2 bases; nucleotides not matched to a gene: 6. Germline CDR1 reads KGHSH; CDR2 reads LQKENI. The CDR3 loop spans 15 amino acids. The CDR3 loop is CASSLWTGGNYGYTF. CDR3 bases: TGTGCCAGCTCCCTATGGACAGGGGGGAACTATGGCTACACCTTC.

This clone came up a few times. As DNA, the CDR3 is TGTGCCTGGAGTGGTCTAGCGGGGAGTGGAGGGGAGCAGTACTTC. This gives the protein CAWSGLAGSGGEQYF. This rearrangement joins TRBV30 to TRBJ2-7; TRBD2 matches at 9 bases. Germline-derived CDR1 and CDR2 are GTSNPN and SVGIG (reference sequence). V trimming: 1 base; J trimming: 7 bases; junction bases outside the gene matches: 11. The CDR3 contains 15 residues.

This clone came up a few times. The rearrangement links TRBV5-4 to TRBJ2-7, with D hard to call. Trimming took off 2 bases at V and 3 bases at J, with 9 bases between the two ends. The length of the CDR3 is 13 residues. CDR1 and CDR2 from the germline V gene are SGHNT and YYREEE (reference sequence). In DNA form, the CDR3 reads TGTGCCAGCAGCTTCGATCAGGTCTACGAGCAGTACTTC. This encodes CASSFDQVYEQYF. The complete variable domain, with remaining parts taken from reference TRBV5-4 and TRBJ2-7, reads ETGVTQSPTHLIKTRGQQVTLRCSSQSGHNTVSWYQQALGQGPQFIFQYYREEENGRGNFPPRFSGLQFPNYSSELNVNALELDDSALYLCASSFDQVYEQYFGPGTRLTVT.

CDR3 sequence reads: CASSLDVAGARQFF. Written as DNA, the CDR3 is TGCGCCAGCAGCTTGGATGTAGCGGGAGCGAGGCAGTTCTTC. The chain couples TRBV5-1 to TRBJ2-1, with 9 bases matching TRBD2. J lost 12 bases, V lost 0 bases, and 7 bases had no gene match. There are 14 residues in the CDR3. Looked up from germline, CDR1 is SGHRS and CDR2 is YFSETQ.

In this sample, this clone turned up a few times. The chain couples TRBV21-1 to TRBJ2-1; TRBD2, the table's D call, was not compared with the DNA. TRBV21-1 is listed as a pseudogene. The CDR3 extends over 15 amino acids. The CDR3 loop is CASRRLAKRDNEQFF. CDR3 bases: TGTGCCAGCAGGAGACTAGCGAAACGTGACAATGAGCAGTTCTTC.

This rearrangement joins TRBV2 to TRBJ1-5; no firm D call. CDR3 length: 13 residues. The ends were cut back, 7 bases at V and 7 bases at J, with 14 bases in the middle. The germline gives CDR1 SNHLY, CDR2 FYNNEI. CDR3 bases: TGTGCCAGCATTGGGCGACCCAGGCAGCCCCAGCATTTT. Translation: CASIGRPRQPQHF. The full variable domain, its missing parts supplied by reference TRBV2 and TRBJ1-5, is EPEVTQTPSHQVTQMGQEVILRCVPISNHLYFYWYRQILGQKVEFLVSFYNNEISEKSEIFDDQFSVERPDGSNFTLKIRSTKLEDSAMYFCASIGRPRQPQHFGDGTRLSIL.

The chain links TRBV4-1 to TRBJ2-1; D is ambiguous. Germline-derived CDR1 and CDR2 are MGHRA and YSYEKL. V was shortened by 2 bases and J by 9 bases, with 11 bases between the two germline ends. The CDR3 is 13 amino acids. This chain's CDR3 is CASSQPFRGEQFF. CDR3 bases: TGCGCCAGCAGCCAACCGTTCAGAGGTGAGCAGTTCTTC.

The chain links TRBV5-1 to TRBJ2-2, with a tentative D call TRBD2 (5 bases). Germline V gene sequence: CDR1 SGHRS, CDR2 YFSETQ. Trimming cost V 4 bases and J 1 base, with 11 bases left between them. The CDR3 runs to 15 residues. CDR3 nucleotides: TGCGCCAGCAGCCGGACTGTGTTGAACACCGGGGAGCTGTTTTTT. Encoded protein: CASSRTVLNTGELFF.

About this clone: Other DNA sequences in the sample encode the same CDR3. This chain uses TRBV9 with TRBJ1-2; D possibly corresponds to TRBD1 (5 bases). Germline-derived CDR1 and CDR2 are SGDLS and YYNGEE. The CDR3 has 13 amino acids. V lost 1 base to trimming and J lost 3 bases, with 7 bases between them. The CDR3, as DNA: TGTGCCAGCAGCGTACAGGGCGACTATGGCTACACCTTC. Its translation: CASSVQGDYGYTF.

This clone has just a few counts. The chain is built from TRBV7-2 and TRBJ1-6, with unresolved D. The CDR3 has 15 amino acids. With 2 bases removed from V and 8 bases from J, the gap between germline ends came to 13 bases. Per the germline V gene, CDR1 is SGHTA and CDR2 is FQGNSA. In nucleotides, the CDR3 is TGTGCCAGCAGCTTATTCCCCGACGGGGATTCACCCCTCCACTTT. Its translation: CASSLFPDGDSPLHF.

Worth noting for this clone: Different DNA sequences within this sample yield the same CDR3. This rearrangement joins TRBV7-2 to TRBJ2-3, with D possibly TRBD1 on 5 matching bases. The V end was cut by 2 bases, the J end by 3 bases, with 12 bases between. This CDR3 has 15 amino acids. Germline V gives CDR1 SGHTA, CDR2 FQGNSA. This CDR3 is CASSLRRGATDTQYF. CDR3 DNA: TGTGCCAGCAGCTTAAGAAGGGGCGCGACAGATACGCAGTATTTT.

The chain couples TRBV30 to TRBJ2-3, with 11 bases lining up with TRBD2. This CDR3 spans 14 amino acids. Germline V gene sequence: CDR1 GTSNPN, CDR2 SVGIG (reference sequence). Trimming took 5 bases from V and 1 from J; bases not matched to a gene: 2. As DNA, the CDR3 is TGTGCCTGGCAGACTAGCGGGGGCACAGATACGCAGTATTTT. This translates into CAWQTSGGTDTQYF.

V gene TRBV19 combines with J gene TRBJ2-5; possibly TRBD2 for D (5 bases). Trimming removed 3 bases from V and 4 bases from J, with 12 bases in between. Germline V gives CDR1 LNHDA, CDR2 SQIVND (reference sequence). The CDR3 runs to 14 residues. CDR3 in DNA: TGTGCCAGTAGTATTATCGGGAAGTCAGAGACCCAGTACTTC. Translation: CASSIIGKSETQYF. Variable domain in full (rest from reference TRBV19 and TRBJ2-5): DGGITQSPKYLFRKEGQNVTLSCEQNLNHDAMYWYRQDPGQGLRLIYYSQIVNDFQKGDIAEGYSVSREKKESFPLTVTSAQKNPTAFYLCASSIIGKSETQYFGPGTRLLVL.

This chain uses TRBV5-4 with TRBJ2-2; TRBD2 aligns across 10 bases. Looked up from germline, CDR1 is SGHNT and CDR2 is YYREEE (reference sequence). V was pared by 5 bases and J by 4 bases, with 5 bases of the junction left unmatched. There are 15 residues in the CDR3. The CDR3 is CASRSSGGSTGELFF. In DNA, the CDR3 is TGTGCCAGCAGATCTAGCGGGGGTTCCACCGGGGAGCTGTTTTTT.

The chain combines TRBV7-9 with TRBJ1-1; a possible D gene is TRBD1 (6 bases). The CDR3 is made up of 14 amino acids. V lost 4 bases and J 0 bases, leaving 9 bases between the germline ends. Germline assignment: CDR1 SEHNR and CDR2 FQNEAQ (reference sequence). The CDR3 loop reads CASSSPGVNTEAFF. The CDR3 DNA follows: TGTGCCAGCAGCTCCCCAGGGGTGAACACTGAAGCTTTCTTT.